What follows describes a single T cell receptor beta chain. Its antigen is currently unknown. This sample is drawn from a study of T cell responses to AZD1222 COVID-19 vaccine. As for the study in general: Pooled samples include second doses given at about 4 or 12 weeks.

Study results and limitations: White British donors predominated, females outnumbered males, and clonal diversity was possibly underestimated. Only six or seven AZD1222 recipients were seropositive at baseline.

Germline V CDR1 and CDR2: SGHVS, FQNEAQ. This CDR3 has 20 amino acids. V was cut by 5 bases and J by 7 bases, with 35 bases left in between. The repertoire was sequenced with immunoSEQ multiplex PCR; TCRdb's copy has only in-frame clones and lacks some. The data contain 95,000 to 150,000 clones, 89% of them singletons. The chain uses TRBV7-8 and TRBJ1-2; a weak D match, TRBD1 (5 bases). Sample: peripheral blood, taken on day 0 of AZD1222 vaccination. The receptor's source is an adult in good health. CDR3 DNA sequence: TGTGCCAGCAGCCCCATAGTTGTACCGGCCGGGACCCCCTTTGTAGGTGGCTACACCTTC. It codes for CASSPIVVPAGTPFVGGYTF.